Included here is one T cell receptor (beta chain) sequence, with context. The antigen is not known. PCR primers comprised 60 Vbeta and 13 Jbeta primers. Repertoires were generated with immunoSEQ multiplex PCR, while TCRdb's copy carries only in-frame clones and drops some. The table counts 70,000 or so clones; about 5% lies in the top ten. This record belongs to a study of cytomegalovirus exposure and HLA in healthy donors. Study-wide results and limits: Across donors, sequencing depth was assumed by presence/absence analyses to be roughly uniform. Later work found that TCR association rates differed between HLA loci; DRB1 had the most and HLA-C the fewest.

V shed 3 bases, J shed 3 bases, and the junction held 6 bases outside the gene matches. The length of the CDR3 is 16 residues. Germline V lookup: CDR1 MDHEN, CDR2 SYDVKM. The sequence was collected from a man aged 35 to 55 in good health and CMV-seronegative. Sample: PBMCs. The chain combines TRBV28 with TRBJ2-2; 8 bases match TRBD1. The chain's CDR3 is CASSLTGVVYTGELFF. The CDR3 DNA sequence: TGTGCCAGCAGTTTGACAGGGGTTGTTTACACCGGGGAGCTGTTTTTT.